The 27 T cell receptor beta chains in this list originate from one sample, sequenced in a study of CD8 T cells in ankylosing spondylitis. Their recognized antigens are unknown. Via MiXCR, TCRdb re-called the 5' RACE reads, giving one row per CDR3 protein. The sample shows about 220,000 distinct CDR3 sequences, about 7.3% of them seen only once. General observations from the study: There was a TCR beta motif, made of several highly homologous variants, that appeared characteristic of ankylosing spondylitis blood.

What was sequenced was blood, either unsorted or a sorted T cell fraction (not recorded which). The receptor source for this set is a male donor with ankylosing spondylitis.

In this sample, this clonotype turned up a few times. The J gene is TRBJ1-6, the V gene TRBV4-3; 8 bases match TRBD1. CDR1 and CDR2 from the germline V gene are LGHNA and YSLEER. J was trimmed by 10 bases and V by 6 bases; bases with no gene match: 11. The CDR3 is made up of 15 amino acids. As DNA, the CDR3 is TGCGCCAGCAGGTTACGACAGGGGAGCAAATCACCCCTCCACTTT. This translates into CASRLRQGSKSPLHF.

This clonotype appeared a few times. The chain uses TRBV7-8 and TRBJ2-7; no clear D. Germline V lookup: CDR1 SGHVS, CDR2 FQNEAQ. With 1 base removed from V and 3 bases from J, the gap between germline ends came to 10 bases. The CDR3 consists of 14 residues. CDR3 nucleotide sequence: TGTGCCAGCAGCTTAGAAAGGAGCCTCTACGAGCAGTACTTC. It is translated as CASSLERSLYEQYF.

There are many counts of this clonotype. The chain joins TRBV7-9 to TRBJ2-7; D gene uncertain. The CDR3 runs to 14 residues. V dropped 6 bases and J dropped 1 base, with 13 bases sitting between them. CDR1 and CDR2 (germline): SEHNR, FQNEAQ (reference sequence). The CDR3 region is CASSPPTRSYEQYF. The CDR3, as DNA: TGTGCCAGCAGTCCCCCGACACGTTCCTACGAGCAGTACTTC.

A few counts support this clonotype. The chain recombines TRBV5-5 with TRBJ1-1; 8 bases are shared with TRBD1. Trimming at V came to 0 bases and at J to 6 bases, leaving 16 bases not matched to a gene. In germline, CDR1 is SGHKS, CDR2 YYEKEE (reference sequence). The CDR3 is 18 residues long. This chain's CDR3 is CASSLAGRGRRMDAEAFF. CDR3 DNA sequence: TGTGCCAGCAGCTTGGCTGGCAGGGGGCGGAGGATGGACGCTGAAGCTTTCTTT.

This clonotype occurred many times. The rearrangement joins TRBV4-3 to TRBJ2-1; maybe TRBD1 (7 bases). Germline lookup yields CDR1 LGHNA and CDR2 YSLEER. The CDR3 length is 16 residues. V was shortened by 4 bases and J by 6 bases, with 19 bases between the two germline ends. The CDR3 DNA follows: TGCGCCAGCAGCCGCAAAGGGGCAGGGGGGTTCAATGAGCAGTTCTTC. Translated, it gives CASSRKGAGGFNEQFF.

In this sample, this clonotype turned up many times. This chain links TRBV6-5 with TRBJ2-7; tentatively, D is TRBD1 (6 bases). The CDR3 length is 15 residues. Germline-derived CDR1 and CDR2 are MNHEY and SVGAGI. Trimming cost V 4 bases and J 3 bases, with 16 bases left between them. As DNA, the CDR3 is TGTGCCAGCAGTTTCCACCTTGGACAGTTCTACGAGCAGTACTTC. It yields the protein CASSFHLGQFYEQYF.

This chain joins TRBV20-1 and TRBJ2-1; a weak D match, TRBD2 (6 bases). Trimming pared 0 bases from V and 3 bases from J, leaving 24 bases between. CDR1 and CDR2 from the germline V gene are DFQATT and SNEGSKA (reference sequence). This CDR3 region has 19 residues. In nucleotides, the CDR3 is TGCAGTGCTAGAGATAGGAGGGGATTACTTAGAACAGGCTACAATGAGCAGTTCTTC. Its protein product is CSARDRRGLLRTGYNEQFF.

The table lists this clonotype with many counts. This chain joins TRBV6-1 and TRBJ1-2; 7 nucleotides align to TRBD1. V shed 6 bases and J 4 bases; nucleotides not matched to a gene: 17. Germline V lookup: CDR1 MNHNS, CDR2 SASEGT. The CDR3 runs 17 residues. CDR3 sequence: CASSRDSQLEGFYGYTF. The CDR3 nucleotides are TGTGCCAGCAGCCGGGACAGCCAACTGGAGGGCTTCTATGGCTACACCTTC.

This chain joins TRBV4-3 and TRBJ2-1; D could derive from TRBD1 or TRBD2 (5 bases each). Deletions cut 3 bases from V and 9 bases from J, with 21 bases between. Germline V lookup: CDR1 LGHNA, CDR2 YSLEER. This CDR3 has 16 residues. The CDR3 DNA follows: TGCGCCAGCAGCCATGGAATGGGAATCTCTGGGGGTGAGCAGTTCTTC. Translating it yields CASSHGMGISGGEQFF.

Ten or more counts support this clonotype. The chain employs TRBV12-3 or TRBV12-4 and TRBJ2-1; no clear D. The CDR3 has 12 amino acids. The V and J ends lost 6 bases and 10 bases respectively, with 13 bases between them. The CDR3 coding sequence is TGTGCCAGCAGCTTATTAGTACAGGAGCAGTTCTTC. It encodes CASSLLVQEQFF.

This clonotype was counted between two and nine times. This chain uses TRBV9 with TRBJ2-1; D might be TRBD1 (6 bases). This CDR3 is built from 16 residues. Trimming pared 4 bases from V and 4 bases from J, leaving 18 bases between. Per the germline V gene, CDR1 is SGDLS and CDR2 is YYNGEE. The CDR3 protein is CASSPHGPGAYNEQFF. CDR3 bases: TGTGCCAGCAGCCCGCACGGGCCAGGGGCATACAATGAGCAGTTCTTC.

This clonotype was found many times. V and J are TRBV7-8 and TRBJ2-7, with D tentatively TRBD2 (5 bases). Looked up from germline, CDR1 is SGHVS and CDR2 is FQNEAQ. The V end was cut by 1 base, the J end by 0 bases, with 13 bases between. The CDR3 sequence is 16 residues long. The CDR3 reads CASSLGLSALSYEQYF. The CDR3 DNA reads TGTGCCAGCAGCTTAGGTCTTAGCGCACTCTCCTACGAGCAGTACTTC.

This clonotype occurred many times. The J gene is TRBJ2-5, the V gene TRBV27; 7 nucleotides match TRBD2. CDR1 is MNHEY and CDR2 is SMNVEV in the germline V gene (reference sequence). The CDR3 covers 15 residues. V dropped 0 bases and J dropped 7; count of bases not matched to a gene: 8. This chain's CDR3 is CASSLSGGGARTQYF. The CDR3 nucleotides are TGTGCCAGCAGTTTATCGGGGGGAGGGGCACGGACCCAGTACTTC.

This clonotype was recorded many times. V usage is TRBV4-3 and J usage is TRBJ2-7; D unclear. Germline V gene lookup returns CDR1 LGHNA and CDR2 YSLEER. This CDR3 is built from 15 residues. The V gene lost 0 bases and the J gene lost 2 bases, with 11 bases spanning the gap. The CDR3 region is CASSQDALNPYEQYF. CDR3 in DNA: TGCGCCAGCAGCCAAGATGCCCTTAACCCCTACGAGCAGTACTTC.

This clonotype was recorded a few times. The gene calls are TRBV7-9 and TRBJ2-3, with a possible D match to TRBD1 (5 bases). V lost 3 bases and J lost 2, with 12 bases in between. Per the germline V gene, CDR1 is SEHNR and CDR2 is FQNEAQ (reference sequence). The CDR3 loop spans 15 amino acids. DNA for the CDR3: TGTGCCAGCAGCTTTGTTACAGGAGCCACAGATACGCAGTATTTT. It translates to CASSFVTGATDTQYF. The variable domain in full, completed from reference TRBV7-9 and TRBJ2-3, reads DTGVSQNPRHKITKRGQNVTFRCDPISEHNRLYWYRQTLGQGPEFLTYFQNEAQLEKSRLLSDRFSAERPKGSFSTLEIQRTEQGDSAMYLCASSFVTGATDTQYFGPGTRLTVL.

This clonotype showed up many times. This chain links TRBV11-2 with TRBJ2-1, with TRBD2 identical over 8 bases. Trimming at V came to 4 bases and at J to 7 bases, leaving 9 bases not matched to a gene. The CDR3 extends over 15 amino acids. In germline, CDR1 is SGHAT, CDR2 FQNNGV. The CDR3 sequence: CASSYPTSVINEQFF. In DNA form, the CDR3 reads TGTGCCAGCAGCTACCCGACTAGCGTGATAAATGAGCAGTTCTTC.

Ten or more counts support this clonotype. The J gene is TRBJ2-6, the V gene TRBV11-2; D is undetermined. V lost 5 bases and J lost 4, with 12 bases in between. The CDR3 contains 15 residues. Germline-derived CDR1 and CDR2 are SGHAT and FQNNGV. The CDR3 nucleotides are TGTGCCAGCAGCCCACGAACCCCCGGGGCCAACGTCCTGACTTTC. It specifies CASSPRTPGANVLTF.

The chain uses TRBV20-1 and TRBJ2-2, with 11 bases fitting TRBD1. With V trimmed by 7 bases and J by 2 bases, 12 bases remained unmatched. This CDR3 is 17 amino acids long. Germline CDR1 is DFQATT and CDR2 is SNEGSKA (reference sequence). CDR3 sequence reads: CSVTGQGAVFNTGELFF. CDR3 DNA sequence: TGCAGTGTCACCGGACAGGGGGCGGTTTTTAACACCGGGGAGCTGTTTTTT.

This clonotype has ten or more counts. This chain links TRBV4-3 with TRBJ2-2; 8 nucleotides line up with TRBD1. V dropped 0 bases and J dropped 6; count of bases not matched to a gene: 15. The CDR3 has 19 residues. Per the germline V gene, CDR1 is LGHNA and CDR2 is YSLEER. The DNA of the CDR3 is TGCGCCAGCAGCCAAGATCTAGGGGTTGGACAGGGTAGGGCCGGGGAGCTGTTTTTT. Translation gives CASSQDLGVGQGRAGELFF.

This clonotype was seen many times. This chain uses TRBV20-1 with TRBJ1-2, with 12 bases identical to TRBD1. Trimming at V came to 7 bases and at J to 8 bases, leaving 8 bases not matched to a gene. This CDR3 has 13 amino acids. Germline loops: CDR1 DFQATT, CDR2 SNEGSKA (reference sequence). The CDR3 nucleotides read TGCAGTGATAGGGACAGGGGGCGCCTGGGCTACACCTTC. Translated: CSDRDRGRLGYTF.

This clonotype showed up many times. The chain carries TRBV4-2 and TRBJ1-6, with D perhaps matching TRBD1 (6 bases). CDR3 size: 17 residues. Germline CDR1 reads LGHNA; CDR2 reads YNFKEQ. The V and J ends lost 1 base and 7 bases respectively, with 17 bases between them. DNA of the CDR3: TGTGCCAGCAGCCAAGTATACCGGGACACTCTCAATTCACCCCTCCACTTT. Its protein is CASSQVYRDTLNSPLHF.

The chain recombines TRBV13 with TRBJ2-5; 8 nucleotides match TRBD2. Germline CDR1 is PRHDT and CDR2 is FYEKMQ (reference sequence). The V and J ends lost 5 bases and 1 base, in that order; junction bases with no gene match: 6. This CDR3 comprises 15 residues. CDR3 protein: CASSPPSGGQETQYF. The CDR3 nucleotides are TGTGCCAGCAGCCCCCCAAGCGGGGGCCAAGAGACCCAGTACTTC.

This clonotype was counted ten times or more. CDR3 coding DNA: TGTGCCAGCAGCTCACCCGACTGGGGTGGAACAGATACGCAGTATTTT. This translates into CASSSPDWGGTDTQYF. The chain uses TRBV7-3 and TRBJ2-3, with D unclear. V dropped 4 bases and J dropped 3 bases, with 17 bases sitting between them. Germline V lookup: CDR1 SGHTA, CDR2 FQGTGA. The length of the CDR3 is 16 residues.

This sequence joins TRBV7-9 and TRBJ2-5, with D perhaps TRBD1 (6 bases). With 5 bases removed from V and 0 bases from J, the gap between germline ends came to 13 bases. The CDR3 loop spans 15 amino acids. In germline, CDR1 is SEHNR, CDR2 FQNEAQ (reference sequence). This CDR3 is CASSPHNRDQETQYF. DNA for the CDR3: TGTGCCAGCAGCCCTCATAACAGGGACCAAGAGACCCAGTACTTC.

The chain is built from TRBV15 and TRBJ2-1, with D possibly matching TRBD2 (5 bases). The CDR3 is made up of 13 amino acids. Trimming cost V 0 bases and J 8 bases, with 8 bases left between them. CDR1 and CDR2 from the germline V gene are LNHNV and YYDKDF (reference sequence). Here the CDR3 reads CATSRDRGHEQFF. CDR3 bases: TGTGCCACCAGCAGAGATCGAGGGCATGAGCAGTTCTTC. The entire variable domain, with the rest obtained from reference TRBV15 and TRBJ2-1, is as follows: DAMVIQNPRYQVTQFGKPVTLSCSQTLNHNVMYWYQQKSSQAPKLLFHYYDKDFNNEADTPDNFQSRRPNTSFCFLDIRSPGLGDTAMYLCATSRDRGHEQFFGPGTRLTVL.

The chain recombines TRBV20-1 with TRBJ2-1, with 9 bases fitting TRBD2. The CDR3 loop spans 14 amino acids. Germline CDR1 DFQATT, CDR2 SNEGSKA (reference sequence). The V gene end was trimmed by 6 bases and the J gene end by 8 bases; junction bases not matched to a gene: 11. The chain's CDR3 is CSASPGLAPYEQFF. The CDR3 coding sequence is TGCAGTGCCTCGCCGGGACTAGCCCCCTATGAGCAGTTCTTC.

The V and J genes are TRBV6-2 or TRBV6-3 and TRBJ2-7; D remains unclear. The germline V gene has CDR1 MNHEY and CDR2 SVGEGT. This CDR3 comprises 14 residues. The V end lost 4 bases, the J end lost 5 bases, and 15 bases lay between the germline ends. CDR3 region: CASSFSGPLNEQYF. CDR3 DNA: TGTGCCAGCAGTTTTTCCGGGCCTTTGAACGAGCAGTACTTC.